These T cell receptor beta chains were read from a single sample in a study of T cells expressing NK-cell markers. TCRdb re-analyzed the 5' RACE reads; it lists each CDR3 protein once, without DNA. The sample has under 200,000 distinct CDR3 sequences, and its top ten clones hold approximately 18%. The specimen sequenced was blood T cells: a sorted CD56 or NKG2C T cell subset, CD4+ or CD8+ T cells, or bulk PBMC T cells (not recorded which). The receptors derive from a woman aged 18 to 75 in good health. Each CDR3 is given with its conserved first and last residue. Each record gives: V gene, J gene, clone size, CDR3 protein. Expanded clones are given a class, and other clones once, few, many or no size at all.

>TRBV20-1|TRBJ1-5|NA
CSASPGAGRISNQPQHF
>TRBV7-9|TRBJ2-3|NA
CASSPRLEKGTDTQYF
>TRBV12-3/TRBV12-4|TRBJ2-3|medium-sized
CASRDQGNTDTQYF
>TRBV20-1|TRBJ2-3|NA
CSARGVAGPSTDTQYF
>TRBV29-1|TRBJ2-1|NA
CSVASLGLAGVGHNEQFF
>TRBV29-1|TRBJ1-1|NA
CSVQFLNTEAFF
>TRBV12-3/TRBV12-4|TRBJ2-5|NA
CASSSSAQGEKTQYF
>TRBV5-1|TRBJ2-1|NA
CASRTAGGPNNEQFF
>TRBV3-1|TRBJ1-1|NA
CASNEGPGNEAFF
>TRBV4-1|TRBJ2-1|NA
CASSRYQDEVGPGLDEQFF
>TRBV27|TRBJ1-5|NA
CASSFDRANQPQHF
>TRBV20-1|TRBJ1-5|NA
CSATIWGGGSQPQHF
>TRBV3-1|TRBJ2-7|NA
CASSQDGRLREQYF
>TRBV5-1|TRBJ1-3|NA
CASSVSTFRDSGNTIYF
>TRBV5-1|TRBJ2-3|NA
CASSSGPGGLTDTQYF
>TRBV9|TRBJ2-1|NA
CASSVGAPSSGGAHEQFF
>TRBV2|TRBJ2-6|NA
CASSVGGANVLTF
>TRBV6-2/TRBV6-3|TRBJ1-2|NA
CASARYYGYTF
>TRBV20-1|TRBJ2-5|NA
CSTGLAGAETQYF
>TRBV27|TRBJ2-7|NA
CASSLTSGTTEQYF
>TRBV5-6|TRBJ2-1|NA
CASRTGQYNEQFF
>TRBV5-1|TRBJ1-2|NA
CAVERGYGYTF
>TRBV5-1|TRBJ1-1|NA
CASSLELGWGMGTEAFF
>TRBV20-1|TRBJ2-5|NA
CSARDGGAQETQYF
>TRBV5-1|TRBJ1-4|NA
CASSEGQPWDEKLFF
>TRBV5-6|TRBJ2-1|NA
CASSSSVGTGEQFF
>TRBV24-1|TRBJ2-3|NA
CATSEGDRYTDTQYF
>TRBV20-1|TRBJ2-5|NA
CSARPILMGETQYF
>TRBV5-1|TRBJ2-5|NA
CASSLEGTSGDVKTQYF
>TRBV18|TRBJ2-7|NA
CASSRGLEARNEQYF
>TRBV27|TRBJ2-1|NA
CASSLLAVRGNEQFF
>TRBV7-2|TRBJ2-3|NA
CASSLVGLSTDTQYF